This is a list of T cell receptor beta chains from one sample in a study of CD4 and CD8 cells across lung adenocarcinoma regions. TCRdb passed the PCR reads through MiXCR, listing each CDR3 protein once. The sample records 5,200 or so distinct CDR3 sequences, about half being singletons. Input material: CD8+ T cells from the margin of a lung tumor. These TCRs come from a male donor with lung adenocarcinoma. The CD4 and CD8 labels of this study may be unreliable. Each CDR3 is given with its conserved first and last residue. The D gene is left open where the match is weak. Size values are once, few and many counts, or a class for expanded clones, and some rows have none.

size	V	J	D	CDR3	DNA
.	TRBV6-5	TRBJ2-1	.	CASSFFARVGDEQFF	TGTGCCAGCAGTTTCTTCGCGCGGGTCGGCGATGAGCAGTTCTTC
.	TRBV6-1	TRBJ2-1	.	CASNRGGEGGELFF	TGTGCCAGCAACAGGGGGGGGGAGGGCGGGGAGCTGTTCTTC
many	TRBV7-2	TRBJ2-1	.	CASSLETAYNEQFF	TGTGCCAGCAGCTTAGAGACCGCGTACAATGAGCAGTTCTTC
many	TRBV12-3/TRBV12-4	TRBJ2-1	.	CASSFFGEQFF	TGTGCCAGCAGTTTTTTCGGGGAGCAGTTCTTC
.	TRBV27	TRBJ2-1	TRBD2	CASSPARTSGTLLF	TGTGCCAGCAGTCCCGCTCGGACTAGCGGGACTCTGCTCTTC
few	TRBV30	TRBJ1-1	.	CAWSVMTILAEAFF	TGTGCCTGGAGTGTAATGACGATTTTGGCTGAAGCTTTCTTT
.	TRBV27	TRBJ2-3	.	CASSFEGGTGALYF	TGTGCCAGCAGTTTTGAAGGGGGGACCGGGGCGCTGTATTTT
.	TRBV6-1	TRBJ2-2	TRBD1	CASRRWTGNTGELFF	TGTGCCAGCAGGCGATGGACAGGGAACACCGGGGAGCTGTTTTTT
.	TRBV6-1	TRBJ2-1	TRBD2	CASIRGVGGDKQFF	TGTGCCAGCATCCGGGGGGTGGGGGGAGATAAGCAGTTCTTC
.	TRBV5-1	TRBJ2-5	.	CASSLQVPGETQYF	TGCGCCAGCAGCCTACAGGTCCCGGGTGAGACCCAGTACTTC
.	TRBV23-1	TRBJ2-3	TRBD2	CASSQSESSGRWADTQYF	TGCGCCAGCAGTCAATCTGAGTCTAGCGGGAGGTGGGCGGATACGCAGTATTTT
.	TRBV27	TRBJ2-2	.	CASTERSTGELFF	TGTGCCAGCACGGAGCGGAGCACCGGTGAGCTGTTTTTT
many	TRBV6-1	TRBJ2-3	TRBD2	CASSEIRGGTDTQYF	TGTGCCAGCAGTGAAATCCGGGGGGGCACAGATACGCAGTATTTT
.	TRBV6-1	TRBJ2-2	.	CASSEEEGQGAGELFF	TGTGCCAGCAGTGAGGAGGAGGGCCAGGGTGCCGGGGAGCTGTTTTTT
.	TRBV30	TRBJ1-1	.	CASQRGTEAFF	TGTGCCTCACAACGGGGGACTGAAGCTTTCTTT
medium-sized	TRBV6-1	TRBJ2-5	TRBD2	CASSGPHGRGVGETQYF	TGTGCCAGCAGTGGCCCTCACGGTCGGGGGGTCGGAGAGACCCAGTACTTC
.	TRBV6-5	TRBJ2-7	TRBD1	CASSYTTGDSSYEQYF	TGTGCCAGCAGTTACACGACAGGGGACAGCTCCTACGAGCAGTACTTC
.	TRBV27	TRBJ2-6	.	CASSSRGSGSYVLSF	TGTGCCAGCAGTTCAAGGGGCTCTGGCTCCTACGTCCTGTCCTTC
medium-sized	TRBV6-1	TRBJ2-1	TRBD2	CASSGIPGGDEQFF	TGTGCCAGCAGTGGCATCCCTGGGGGGGATGAGCAGTTCTTC
.	TRBV6-1	TRBJ2-2	.	CASSIQGTGELFF	TGTGCCAGCAGCATACAAGGGACCGGGGAGCTGTTTTTT
many	TRBV10-1	TRBJ1-1	.	CASAGPTEAFF	TGCGCCAGCGCAGGGCCCACTGAAGCTTTCTTT
.	TRBV6-1	TRBJ2-7	.	CASRPGRNSYEQYF	TGTGCCAGCAGGCCGGGACGGAACTCCTACGAGCAGTACTTC
few	TRBV12-3/TRBV12-4	TRBJ1-2	.	CASSLLEELGYTF	TGTGCCAGCAGTTTACTCGAGGAACTGGGCTACACCTTC
medium-sized	TRBV6-1	TRBJ2-5	.	CASSEKLLQATQYF	TGTGCCAGCAGTGAAAAGTTACTACAGGCGACCCAGTACTTC
.	TRBV6-1	TRBJ2-6	.	CASEAGMRSYVLTF	TGTGCCAGCGAGGCGGGCATGAGGTCCTACGTCCTGACTTTC
many	TRBV6-5	TRBJ1-4	.	CASSYSLATNEKLFF	TGTGCCAGCAGTTACTCGTTAGCAACTAATGAAAAACTGTTTTTT
many	TRBV12-3/TRBV12-4	TRBJ2-7	.	CASSLDYSVQGTYEQYF	TGTGCCAGCAGTTTGGATTATTCGGTCCAGGGAACCTACGAGCAGTACTTC
few	TRBV27	TRBJ2-1	.	CASRNNQLEQFF	TGTGCCAGCAGAAACAATCAGTTAGAGCAGTTCTTC
once	TRBV6-1	TRBJ2-5	.	CASRRSQGPKEQYF	TGTGCCAGCAGGAGGAGTCAGGGACCGAAGGAGCAGTACTTC
.	TRBV7-9	TRBJ2-7	.	CASSLVDSLYEQYF	TGTGCCAGCAGCTTAGTTGACAGCTTATACGAGCAGTACTTC
many	TRBV7-2	TRBJ2-5	TRBD2	CASSPGSASGETQYF	TGTGCCAGCAGTCCTGGTTCGGCTAGCGGGGAGACCCAGTACTTC
.	TRBV6-1	TRBJ1-2	.	CASSEGEERSYGYTF	TGTGCCAGCAGTGAAGGTGAAGAACGGAGCTATGGCTACACCTTC
once	TRBV7-9	TRBJ1-6	.	CASRLSGVGTYEQYF	TGTGCCAGCAGACTGAGCGGAGTTGGGACCTACGAGCAGTACTTT
many	TRBV27	TRBJ1-1	.	CASSTGRRTEAFF	TGTGCCAGCAGCACAGGGCGCCGAACTGAAGCTTTCTTT
.	TRBV7-7	TRBJ2-3	TRBD2	CASSLTSGSTDTQYF	TGTGCTAGCAGCTTGACTAGCGGGAGTACAGATACGCAGTATTTT
.	TRBV5-4	TRBJ1-4	.	CASSSFIGGTNEKLFF	TGTGCCAGCAGCTCTTTCATTGGGGGGACTAATGAAAAACTGTTTTTT
many	TRBV5-4	TRBJ2-5	.	CASSLGHTQGETQYF	TGTGCCAGCAGCTTGGGACACACCCAGGGGGAGACCCAGTACTTC
.	TRBV11-3	TRBJ2-7	TRBD1	CASSPPGQAYEQYF	TGTGCCAGCAGCCCGCCGGGACAGGCCTACGAGCAGTACTTC
.	TRBV28	TRBJ2-5	.	CASSFFVETQYF	TGTGCCAGCAGTTTTTTCGTCGAGACCCAGTACTTC
many	TRBV7-3	TRBJ2-5	.	CASSQTSYNEQYF	TGTGCCAGCAGCCAGACTAGTTACAATGAGCAGTACTTC
.	TRBV6-1	TRBJ2-7	.	CASSEKGYEQYF	TGTGCCAGCAGTGAAAAAGGCTACGAGCAGTACTTC
.	TRBV6-5	TRBJ2-5	.	CASSHPYQETQYF	TGTGCCAGCAGTCACCCGTACCAAGAGACCCAGTACTTC
.	TRBV6-1	TRBJ2-7	.	CASNIEAGGTDEQYF	TGTGCCAGCAACATAGAGGCTGGCGGCACAGATGAGCAGTACTTC
.	TRBV4-1	TRBJ2-2	TRBD1	CASSQEPAGTGGFGELFF	TGCGCCAGCAGCCAAGAGCCCGCGGGGACAGGGGGTTTCGGGGAGCTGTTTTTT
.	TRBV12-3/TRBV12-4	TRBJ2-1	TRBD2	CASTPSGGAVETQFF	TGTGCCAGCACCCCCTCCGGGGGGGCGGTAGAGACCCAGTTCTTC
.	TRBV10-1	TRBJ2-1	.	CASSARPDVEQFF	TGCGCCAGCAGTGCTAGGCCTGACGTTGAGCAGTTCTTC
medium-sized	TRBV7-2	TRBJ2-1	TRBD1	CASSFRTGDNEQFF	TGTGCCAGCAGCTTTCGTACAGGGGACAATGAGCAGTTCTTC
.	TRBV5-1	TRBJ1-2	.	CASSPLGTSEGYTF	TGCGCCAGCAGCCCCCTAGGGACTTCGGAAGGCTACACCTTC
.	TRBV5-1	TRBJ1-3	.	CASSSLAGGNTIYF	TGCGCCAGCAGCTCGCTCGCAGGTGGAAACACCATATATTTT
.	TRBV6-1	TRBJ2-1	TRBD2	CASSGEREAASYNEQFF	TGTGCCAGCAGCGGGGAGCGGGAGGCCGCATCCTACAATGAGCAGTTCTTC
few	TRBV4-1	TRBJ2-6	.	CASSLGDFGANVLTF	TGCGCCAGCAGCCTAGGGGACTTTGGGGCCAACGTCCTGACTTTC
.	TRBV6-5	TRBJ2-1	.	CASSWVADNSYNEQFF	TGTGCCAGCAGTTGGGTCGCGGATAACTCCTACAATGAGCAGTTCTTC
many	TRBV27	TRBJ2-7	TRBD1	CASSSGQGAFEQYF	TGTGCCAGCAGTTCCGGACAGGGGGCGTTCGAGCAGTACTTC
.	TRBV10-3	TRBJ2-7	.	CAISARESAYEQYF	TGTGCCATCAGTGCGAGGGAGTCGGCCTACGAGCAGTACTTC
.	TRBV25-1	TRBJ2-7	TRBD2	CASRNPLGGSSYEQYF	TGTGCCAGCAGGAACCCATTGGGGGGGAGCTCCTACGAGCAGTACTTC
.	TRBV6-1	TRBJ2-1	TRBD1	CASSGPGTGHNEQFF	TGTGCCAGCAGTGGGCCCGGGACAGGGCACAATGAGCAGTTCTTC
few	TRBV7-2	TRBJ2-1	.	CASSQTFGSRHNEQFF	TGTGCCAGCAGCCAAACGTTCGGGAGTAGGCACAATGAGCAGTTCTTC
many	TRBV7-8	TRBJ2-1	.	CASSFRGRSSYNEQFF	TGTGCCAGCAGCTTCCGGGGGAGGTCCTCCTACAATGAGCAGTTCTTC
many	TRBV7-2	TRBJ2-5	TRBD2	CASSRTSGQETQYF	TGTGCCAGCAGCCGTACTAGCGGACAAGAGACCCAGTACTTC